Listed below are T cell receptor beta chains from one sample, sequenced in a study of blood T cell repertoires in COVID-19. The protocol was immunoSEQ multiplex PCR, while the TCRdb copy is restricted to in-frame clones and leaves out a portion. In the table there are approximately 180,000 clones, approximately 90% of which are singletons. Specimen: peripheral blood. Receptor source: a man aged 40-50 years with active or convalescent COVID-19. The CDR3 runs from the conserved cysteine through the conserved F or W. A D gene is named only where the DNA matches it firmly. Clone size is not always given. Where it is, it says once, few, many or a class for expanded clones.

. TRBD2 TRBJ2-1 15 TRBV27 CASSLGLAGGNEQFF TGTGCCAGCAGTTTAGGTCTAGCGGGAGGTAATGAGCAGTTCTTC
. . TRBJ1-1 14 TRBV10-3 CAISDKDMNTEAFF TGTGCCATCAGTGACAAGGACATGAACACTGAAGCTTTCTTT
once . TRBJ2-7 14 TRBV7-2 CASSFGQSYYEQYF TGTGCCAGCAGCTTCGGACAGAGCTACTACGAGCAGTACTTC
. TRBD1 TRBJ2-5 15 TRBV19 CASTPQGRPQETQYF TGTGCCAGTACCCCACAGGGGCGCCCTCAAGAGACCCAGTACTTC
. . TRBJ2-5 14 TRBV7-8 CASSPTGGRETQYF TGTGCCAGCAGCCCCACTGGAGGGAGAGAGACCCAGTACTTC
. TRBD1 TRBJ2-1 13 TRBV24-1 CATEGAPYNEQFF TGTGCCACCGAGGGGGCCCCCTACAATGAGCAGTTCTTC
. . TRBJ1-1 13 TRBV14 CASSQDMADEAFF TGTGCCAGCAGCCAAGATATGGCGGATGAAGCTTTCTTT
. . TRBJ1-2 18 TRBV4-1 CASSPTPGTGHSNYGYTF TGCGCCAGCAGCCCTACCCCGGGAACAGGGCACTCTAACTATGGCTACACCTTC
. TRBD1 TRBJ2-2 16 TRBV4-1 CASSHSAGGRTGELFF TGCGCCAGCAGCCATTCGGCAGGGGGACGCACCGGGGAGCTGTTTTTT
. TRBD1 TRBJ1-5 15 TRBV19 CASSIGVGGGQPQHF TGTGCCAGTAGTATTGGGGTAGGGGGCGGCCAGCCCCAGCATTTT
. TRBD1 TRBJ2-7 16 TRBV5-4 CASSLAPQGANAEQYF TGTGCCAGCAGCTTGGCCCCCCAGGGGGCAAATGCCGAGCAGTACTTC
. . TRBJ2-1 11 TRBV6-5 CASSYAGEQFF TGTGCCAGCAGTTACGCGGGTGAGCAGTTCTTC
. . TRBJ1-5 13 TRBV4-1 CASSHQGTQPQHF TGCGCCAGCAGCCACCAGGGTACCCAGCCCCAGCATTTT
. TRBD1 TRBJ1-5 16 TRBV6-6 CASSYSRDRGYQPQHF TGTGCCAGCAGTTACAGCCGGGACAGAGGTTATCAGCCCCAGCATTTT
. . TRBJ1-2 11 TRBV19 CASSSYYGYTF TGTGCCAGTAGTTCGTACTATGGCTACACCTTC
. TRBD1 TRBJ1-5 16 TRBV6-2/TRBV6-3 CASSPRDRVFVLPQHF TGTGCCAGCAGCCCCCGGGACAGGGTTTTCGTGCTGCCCCAGCATTTT
. TRBD1 TRBJ1-2 15 TRBV7-2 CASSLGYGTADGYTF TGTGCCAGCAGCTTAGGATACGGGACAGCGGATGGCTACACCTTC
. TRBD1 TRBJ1-1 15 TRBV19 CASRATGAMNTEAFF TGTGCCAGTAGGGCTACAGGGGCTATGAACACTGAAGCTTTCTTT
. TRBD2 TRBJ2-7 16 TRBV28 CASSSLTSGRSYEQYF TGTGCCAGCAGTTCGCTGACTAGCGGGAGATCCTACGAGCAGTACTTC
. TRBD1 TRBJ2-3 13 TRBV6-2/TRBV6-3 CASSWGDRDTQYF TGTGCCAGCAGTTGGGGGGACAGGGATACGCAGTATTTT
. . TRBJ1-1 16 TRBV19 CASSIVSGALNTEAFF TGTGCCAGTAGTATAGTTTCAGGGGCCTTGAACACTGAAGCTTTCTTT
. TRBD1 TRBJ1-3 16 TRBV7-9 CASSLAETGTGNTIYF TGTGCCAGCAGCTTAGCCGAGACAGGGACGGGAAACACCATATATTTT
. TRBD1 TRBJ1-1 13 TRBV28 CASSANQGAVAFF TGTGCCAGCAGTGCCAATCAGGGGGCTGTGGCTTTCTTT
. TRBD1 TRBJ1-2 15 TRBV9 CASSDRDRDNYGYTF TGTGCCAGCAGCGATCGGGACAGAGATAACTATGGCTACACCTTC
. . TRBJ1-1 16 TRBV7-8 CASSPLDGQLLPEAFF TGTGCCAGCAGCCCTCTCGATGGGCAGCTTTTACCTGAAGCTTTCTTT
once TRBD1 TRBJ1-1 13 TRBV28 CASSSRGRAEAFF TGTGCCAGCAGTTCCAGGGGGCGGGCTGAAGCTTTCTTT
. . TRBJ2-1 14 TRBV30 CAWSNLVGYNEQFF TGTGCCTGGAGTAACCTAGTAGGTTACAATGAGCAGTTCTTC
. TRBD1 TRBJ1-5 15 TRBV27 CASSSLGTGNQPQHF TGTGCCAGCAGTTCCCTCGGGACAGGGAATCAGCCCCAGCATTTT
. TRBD1 TRBJ1-1 13 TRBV12-3/TRBV12-4 CASSRQGLTEAFF TGTGCCAGCAGTCGACAGGGCCTCACTGAAGCTTTCTTT
. TRBD1 TRBJ2-1 15 TRBV7-2 CASSLRGTGNNEQFF TGTGCCAGCAGCTTAAGGGGGACAGGGAACAATGAGCAGTTCTTC
. . TRBJ1-4 12 TRBV12-3/TRBV12-4 CASSFLAEKLFF TGTGCCAGCAGTTTCCTGGCAGAAAAACTGTTTTTT
. . TRBJ1-5 14 TRBV2 CASTASYSNQPQHF TGTGCCAGTACAGCCTCTTATAGCAATCAGCCCCAGCATTTT
few TRBD1 TRBJ1-5 14 TRBV7-2 CASSLDRGNQPQHF TGTGCCAGCAGCCTGGACAGGGGAAATCAGCCCCAGCATTTT
. . TRBJ1-2 15 TRBV9 CASSVGQGGDYGYTF TGTGCCAGCAGCGTAGGTCAGGGTGGTGACTATGGCTACACCTTC
. . TRBJ2-5 13 TRBV29-1 CSAHGAGQETQYF TGCAGCGCCCATGGGGCAGGCCAAGAGACCCAGTACTTC
. . TRBJ1-1 14 TRBV14 CASSQASGNAEAFF TGTGCCAGCAGCCAAGCGTCCGGTAACGCTGAAGCTTTCTTT
. . TRBJ2-7 16 TRBV5-1 CASSLDGQGSFYEQYF TGCGCCAGCAGCTTGGATGGCCAGGGGAGTTTCTACGAGCAGTACTTC
. TRBD1 TRBJ2-7 14 TRBV6-1 CASSEGTGGAEQYF TGTGCCAGCAGTGAAGGGACAGGGGGCGCCGAGCAGTACTTC
. . TRBJ1-5 14 TRBV4-1 CASSQQGSGQPQHF TGCGCCAGCAGCCAACAGGGTTCCGGTCAGCCCCAGCATTTT
. TRBD2 TRBJ2-3 16 TRBV2 CASVPSGSIITDTQYF TGTGCCAGCGTCCCTAGCGGGAGCATCATAACAGATACGCAGTATTTT
. TRBD1 TRBJ1-2 14 TRBV11-3 CASSPRTGDYGYTF TGTGCCAGCAGCCCCCGGACAGGGGACTATGGCTACACCTTC
. . TRBJ1-3 15 TRBV6-6 CASSYFRGTGNTIYF TGTGCCAGCAGTTACTTTAGGGGGACTGGAAACACCATATATTTT